This is a list of T cell receptor beta chains from one sample in a study of blood T cell repertoires in COVID-19. Assay used: immunoSEQ multiplex PCR; TCRdb lists only in-frame clones, some missing. Of tens of thousands of clones in the sample, more than 85% were seen once. Sequences were obtained from peripheral blood. These receptors originate from a man between 70 and 80 years old with acute or convalescent COVID-19. CDR3s include the opening cysteine and the closing phenylalanine or tryptophan. The D gene is left open where the match is weak. Size values are once, few and many counts, or a class for expanded clones, and some rows have none.

V: TRBV21-1; D: .; J: TRBJ1-4; size: .; CDR3: CASSLAGQGIATNEKLFF; DNA: TGTGCCAGCAGCTTAGCGGGACAGGGGATTGCAACTAATGAAAAACTGTTTTTT
V: TRBV11-3; D: .; J: TRBJ2-7; size: .; CDR3: CASSVGGAGDEQYF; DNA: TGTGCCAGCAGTGTGGGGGGGGCCGGGGACGAGCAGTACTTC
V: TRBV4-3; D: .; J: TRBJ1-5; size: .; CDR3: CASSQDGDGNQPQHF; DNA: TGCGCCAGCAGCCAAGATGGTGACGGGAATCAGCCCCAGCATTTT
V: TRBV7-9; D: TRBD1; J: TRBJ2-2; size: .; CDR3: CASSLSGTGSGELFF; DNA: TGTGCCAGCAGCTTATCCGGGACAGGGTCCGGAGAGCTGTTTTTT
V: TRBV23-1; D: TRBD1; J: TRBJ2-5; size: few; CDR3: CASSHVGTGQETQYF; DNA: TGCGCCAGCAGTCATGTAGGGACAGGGCAAGAGACCCAGTACTTC
V: TRBV12-3/TRBV12-4; D: .; J: TRBJ1-1; size: .; CDR3: CASSFSGASEAFF; DNA: TGTGCCAGCAGTTTTAGTGGGGCCTCTGAAGCTTTCTTT
V: TRBV25-1; D: .; J: TRBJ1-6; size: few; CDR3: CASSNRLNGGNSPLHF; DNA: TGTGCCAGCAGTAACAGGCTTAACGGCGGAAATTCACCCCTCCACTTT
V: TRBV9; D: .; J: TRBJ2-5; size: .; CDR3: CASSVAAVQETQYF; DNA: TGTGCCAGCAGCGTAGCAGCGGTCCAAGAGACCCAGTACTTC
V: TRBV27; D: TRBD1; J: TRBJ1-2; size: .; CDR3: CASSTGGLNYGYTF; DNA: TGTGCCAGCAGTACAGGGGGCCTAAACTATGGCTACACCTTC
V: TRBV7-2; D: .; J: TRBJ1-5; size: once; CDR3: CASSLGPGQPQHF; DNA: TGTGCCAGCAGCTTAGGGCCAGGGCAGCCCCAGCATTTT
V: TRBV6-2/TRBV6-3; D: .; J: TRBJ2-5; size: .; CDR3: CASSYSPEETQYF; DNA: TGTGCCAGCAGTTACTCTCCTGAAGAGACCCAGTACTTC
V: TRBV9; D: TRBD2; J: TRBJ2-7; size: .; CDR3: CASSVVGTSGTNEQYF; DNA: TGTGCCAGCAGCGTAGTAGGAACTAGCGGGACTAACGAGCAGTACTTC
V: TRBV6-5; D: TRBD1; J: TRBJ2-5; size: .; CDR3: CASRRNRGQETQYF; DNA: TGTGCCAGCAGGCGAAACAGGGGGCAAGAGACCCAGTACTTC
V: TRBV18; D: .; J: TRBJ1-1; size: .; CDR3: CASSPGNTEAFF; DNA: TGTGCCAGCTCACCAGGCAACACTGAAGCTTTCTTT
V: TRBV19; D: TRBD1; J: TRBJ1-3; size: .; CDR3: CASSRTGTGANGNTIYF; DNA: TGTGCCAGTAGTAGAACCGGGACAGGGGCTAATGGAAACACCATATATTTT
V: TRBV9; D: TRBD1; J: TRBJ2-1; size: .; CDR3: CASSKWGQGARNEQFF; DNA: TGTGCCAGCAGCAAATGGGGACAGGGGGCGCGAAATGAGCAGTTCTTC
V: TRBV7-9; D: .; J: TRBJ1-1; size: .; CDR3: CASAQGTWAEAFF; DNA: TGTGCCAGCGCACAGGGTACGTGGGCTGAAGCTTTCTTT
V: TRBV5-8; D: TRBD2; J: TRBJ2-1; size: .; CDR3: CASSLYAGGGNEQFF; DNA: TGTGCCAGCAGCTTGTACGCGGGAGGGGGCAATGAGCAGTTCTTC
V: TRBV2; D: .; J: TRBJ1-5; size: .; CDR3: CASKGSSNQPQHF; DNA: TGTGCCAGCAAAGGGAGTAGCAATCAGCCCCAGCATTTT
V: TRBV7-9; D: .; J: TRBJ2-5; size: once; CDR3: CASSLAGSVETQYF; DNA: TGTGCCAGCAGCTTAGCTGGTAGCGTGGAGACCCAGTACTTC
V: TRBV6-2/TRBV6-3; D: .; J: TRBJ2-7; size: .; CDR3: CASSPLGEDYEQYF; DNA: TGTGCCAGCAGCCCCTTGGGGGAGGACTACGAGCAGTACTTC
V: TRBV5-1; D: TRBD1; J: TRBJ2-2; size: .; CDR3: CASSSRTGDTGELFF; DNA: TGCGCCAGCAGCTCTAGGACAGGGGACACCGGGGAGCTGTTTTTT
V: TRBV18; D: .; J: TRBJ1-5; size: .; CDR3: CASSPGRNQPQHF; DNA: TGTGCCAGCTCACCGGGGCGAAATCAGCCCCAGCATTTT
V: TRBV19; D: .; J: TRBJ1-1; size: .; CDR3: CASSIGGRAPEAFF; DNA: TGTGCCAGTAGTATAGGTGGGAGGGCCCCTGAAGCTTTCTTT
V: TRBV28; D: TRBD1; J: TRBJ1-5; size: .; CDR3: CASRTPGQLSNQPQHF; DNA: TGTGCCAGCAGGACTCCGGGACAGCTTAGCAATCAGCCCCAGCATTTT
V: TRBV18; D: .; J: TRBJ2-3; size: .; CDR3: CASSPEATDTQYF; DNA: TGTGCCAGCTCACCAGAGGCCACAGATACGCAGTATTTT
V: TRBV5-1; D: TRBD1; J: TRBJ1-2; size: .; CDR3: CASREPTGVNYGYTF; DNA: TGCGCCAGCAGGGAACCGACAGGGGTAAACTATGGCTACACCTTC
V: TRBV5-1; D: .; J: TRBJ2-7; size: once; CDR3: CASSARDIGEQYF; DNA: TGCGCCAGCAGCGCCAGGGACATTGGGGAGCAGTACTTC
V: TRBV19; D: TRBD2; J: TRBJ2-7; size: .; CDR3: CASGDLAGGENEQYF; DNA: TGTGCCAGCGGCGACCTGGCGGGAGGGGAAAACGAGCAGTACTTC
V: TRBV2; D: TRBD2; J: TRBJ2-5; size: .; CDR3: CASSPVSGSSKTQYF; DNA: TGTGCCAGCAGCCCCGTTAGCGGGAGTTCGAAGACCCAGTACTTC
V: TRBV19; D: .; J: TRBJ1-5; size: .; CDR3: CASSKAQAQPQHF; DNA: TGTGCCAGTAGTAAGGCCCAGGCTCAGCCCCAGCATTTT
V: TRBV7-9; D: TRBD2; J: TRBJ2-1; size: .; CDR3: CASSPPGLAGGNEQFF; DNA: TGTGCCAGCAGCCCTCCGGGACTAGCGGGAGGGAATGAGCAGTTCTTC
V: TRBV7-3; D: TRBD2; J: TRBJ2-3; size: .; CDR3: CASSVAGGGTDTQYF; DNA: TGTGCCAGCAGCGTAGCGGGAGGCGGCACAGATACGCAGTATTTT
V: TRBV7-2; D: TRBD1; J: TRBJ1-2; size: once; CDR3: CASSPDVDRGRSAGYTF; DNA: TGTGCCAGCAGCCCGGACGTGGACAGGGGGCGATCGGCTGGCTACACCTTC
V: TRBV28; D: TRBD1; J: TRBJ1-5; size: few; CDR3: CASTLGSRGPQPQHF; DNA: TGTGCCAGCACCCTCGGTAGCAGGGGGCCTCAGCCCCAGCATTTT
V: TRBV21-1; D: .; J: TRBJ1-5; size: .; CDR3: CASSKGAYSNQPQHF; DNA: TGTGCCAGCAGCAAAGGGGCCTATAGCAATCAGCCCCAGCATTTT
V: TRBV19; D: .; J: TRBJ1-5; size: .; CDR3: CASTGPGPSQPQHF; DNA: TGTGCCAGTACAGGGCCGGGTCCTAGTCAGCCCCAGCATTTT
V: TRBV6-2/TRBV6-3; D: TRBD1; J: TRBJ2-1; size: .; CDR3: CASSYSPGTGTDNEQFF; DNA: TGTGCCAGCAGTTACTCCCCCGGGACAGGGACCGACAATGAGCAGTTCTTC
V: TRBV7-2; D: TRBD1; J: TRBJ2-3; size: .; CDR3: CASCRDRDTDTQYF; DNA: TGTGCCAGCTGCCGGGACAGGGACACAGATACGCAGTATTTT
V: TRBV4-3; D: .; J: TRBJ2-7; size: .; CDR3: CASSQAYTGSSYEQYF; DNA: TGCGCCAGCAGCCAGGCTTATACAGGGAGCTCCTACGAGCAGTACTTC
V: TRBV19; D: .; J: TRBJ1-2; size: .; CDR3: CASGDDYQEGYTF; DNA: TGTGCCAGTGGGGATGACTATCAGGAAGGCTACACCTTC
V: TRBV3-1/TRBV3-2; D: .; J: TRBJ2-1; size: few; CDR3: CASSYGGEQFF; DNA: TGTGCCAGCAGTTACGGGGGTGAGCAGTTCTTC
V: TRBV20-1; D: .; J: TRBJ2-1; size: .; CDR3: CSASSHEQFF; DNA: TGCAGTGCTAGTAGCCATGAGCAGTTCTTC
V: TRBV19; D: .; J: TRBJ1-2; size: .; CDR3: CASSMGSTLANYGYTF; DNA: TGTGCCAGTAGTATGGGTTCCACCCTAGCTAACTATGGCTACACCTTC
V: TRBV19; D: TRBD1; J: TRBJ1-2; size: .; CDR3: CASSERDRGLYTF; DNA: TGTGCCAGTAGTGAACGGGACAGGGGGTTGTACACCTTC